This T cell receptor (beta chain) appears in the sequencing data of a study of Graves' ophthalmopathy and Graves' hyperthyroidism. Study observations and caveats: In separating ophthalmopathy from stable hyperthyroidism, a 13-signature model achieved 85% to 90% sensitivity and 81.08% specificity. A majority of expanded thyroid clonotypes exceeding 0.001 frequency were likewise present in blood.

Active ophthalmopathy (CAS at least 3, NOSPECS at least 4), lasting under 3 months. The authors amplified TCR beta CDR3 regions from RNA transcripts. HTBI-primed RT-PCR formed the first round, and a multiplex PCR formed the second. One entry per CDR3 protein, called by TCRdb with MiXCR from the multiplex PCR reads. Here the sample spans some 750,000 distinct CDR3 sequences, approximately 40% being singletons. This clonotype was observed many times. Its matching antigen is unknown. CDR1 is ENHRY and CDR2 is SYGVKD in the germline V gene. This CDR3 has 13 amino acids. With V trimmed by 6 bases and J by 13 bases, 5 bases remained unmatched.

Input material: peripheral blood. The J gene is TRBJ1-6, the V gene TRBV10-3, with 11 bases lining up with TRBD1. The TCR originated in an adult man with Graves' ophthalmopathy. CDR3 coding DNA: TGTGCCATCAGGGGGACAGGGGGAACGCCCCTCCACTTT. Its translation: CAIRGTGGTPLHF.